Given below is one TCR beta chain in context. The clone's antigen remains unknown. No much larger clone exists at a distance of one base, and base qualities are not known. The data originate from a study of T-cell memory formation after mild COVID-19 (dated by TCRdb to 2020 to 2023). Regarding the study in general: Most TCR sequence clusters were specific to one of the two donors. In two donors, T-cell clones that expanded and contracted after mild COVID-19 were followed by sequencing TCRalpha and TCRbeta repertoires longitudinally. Two young, previously healthy adult volunteers made up the cohort, one male and one female.

Deletion took 4 bases off V and 6 bases off J, with a span of 15 bases between the germline ends. Reading from cysteine to phenylalanine, the CDR3 counts 14 amino acids. Of the read, only the CDR3 DNA is kept; its 42 bases are in frame from base 1. CDR1 is given as SGDLS and CDR2 as YYNGEE, both from the germline V gene. Sequencing instrument: Illumina NovaSeq 6000. TCRalpha and TCRbeta cDNA libraries were constructed by 5'RACE with constant-segment primers, with sample barcodes and unique molecular identifiers being introduced. RNA was extracted from every sample with Trizol reagent. The libraries were amplified in two PCR steps, and the second step added a second sample barcode and Illumina TruSeq adapters. Libraries were sequenced on an Illumina NovaSeq with 2 x 150 bp paired-end reads. Under the source paper's analysis protocol: With migec v1.2.7, reads were demultiplexed and then collapsed into UMI-guided consensus sequences. Using mixcr v2.1.11, the UMI consensuses were aligned to TRA and TRB V and J templates and assembled into clonotypes. A clonotype was counted as expanded or contracted only when both edgeR and NoisET called the clonotype significant, with the noise models trained on biological replicates. For edgeR calls, the thresholds were a false discovery rate-adjusted p below 0.01 and a log2 fold-change of 1. As an exploratory analysis of dynamics, PCA with hierarchical clustering was applied to max-normalized trajectories of the 1000 most abundant clonotypes. Each responding clone was given a CD4 or CD8 phenotype based on the CD4+ and CD8+ repertoires, which had been sequenced separately. The public reads were reprocessed in TCRdb via fastp at Q25 and MiXCR, keeping in-frame beta chains. Rows merge per CDR3 protein into single entries with the most common DNA and genes. TCRdb's processing, not the authors', yielded these V and J calls. This sample lists about 300,000 distinct CDR3 sequences; just under 20% were detected once. Jointly, the top ten make up around a fifth of the sample.

PBMCs were isolated by Ficoll-Paque density gradient centrifugation. Findings and caveats that apply to the study as a whole: Contracting CD4+ clones appeared mostly in the CM and EM memory subsets, whereas CD8+ clones were enriched in EMRA. Balanced CD4/CD8 phenotypes were observed for clones contracting from day 15 to 85, whereas a bias towards CD4+ was observed for a second wave of clones expanding from day 15 to 37. Only a couple of mild cases were covered in the study, and larger cohorts including severe cases with pre-infection samples were considered necessary. The detection of some responding clones in pre-infection memory suggests that pre-existing cross-reactive memory T cells joined the SARS-CoV-2 response. SARS-CoV-2 specificity was not confirmed for the second-wave clones peaking on day 37.

In this chain, TRBV9 is recombined with TRBJ2-3, with TRBD2 as a weak D call on 5 bases. The source is a man aged 18 to 30 who had mild COVID-19 (a few samples of this study predate the infection). The sample titles of this study are shuffled in the database, so cell type and time point are left out; the donor was told from shared clones. The sequenced sample was PBMCs or a T cell subset sorted from them (not recorded which). In nucleotides, the sequence is TGTGCCAGCAGCAGCGGTGTTACAGCCGATACGCAGTATTTT. Translated, it reads CASSSGVTADTQYF. With the portions outside the CDR3 filled from the reference TRBV9 and TRBJ2-3 genes, the complete variable region becomes DSGVTQTPKHLITATGQRVTLRCSPRSGDLSVYWYQQSLDQGLQFLIQYYNGEERAKGNILERFSAQQFPDLHSELNLSSLELGDSALYFCASSSGVTADTQYFGPGTRLTVL.